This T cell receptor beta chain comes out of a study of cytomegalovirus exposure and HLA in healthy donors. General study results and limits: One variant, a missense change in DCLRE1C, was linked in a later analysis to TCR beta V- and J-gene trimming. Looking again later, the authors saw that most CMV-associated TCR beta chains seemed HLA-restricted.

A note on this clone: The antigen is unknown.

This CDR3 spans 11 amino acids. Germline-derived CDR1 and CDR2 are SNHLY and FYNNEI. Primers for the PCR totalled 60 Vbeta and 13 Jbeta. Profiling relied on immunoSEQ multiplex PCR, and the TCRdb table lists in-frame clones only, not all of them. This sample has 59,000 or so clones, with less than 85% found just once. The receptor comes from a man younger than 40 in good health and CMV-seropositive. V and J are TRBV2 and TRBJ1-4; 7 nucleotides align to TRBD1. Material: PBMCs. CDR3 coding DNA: TGTTCCGGGACAGCTAATGAAAAACTGTTTTTT. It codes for CSGTANEKLFF.